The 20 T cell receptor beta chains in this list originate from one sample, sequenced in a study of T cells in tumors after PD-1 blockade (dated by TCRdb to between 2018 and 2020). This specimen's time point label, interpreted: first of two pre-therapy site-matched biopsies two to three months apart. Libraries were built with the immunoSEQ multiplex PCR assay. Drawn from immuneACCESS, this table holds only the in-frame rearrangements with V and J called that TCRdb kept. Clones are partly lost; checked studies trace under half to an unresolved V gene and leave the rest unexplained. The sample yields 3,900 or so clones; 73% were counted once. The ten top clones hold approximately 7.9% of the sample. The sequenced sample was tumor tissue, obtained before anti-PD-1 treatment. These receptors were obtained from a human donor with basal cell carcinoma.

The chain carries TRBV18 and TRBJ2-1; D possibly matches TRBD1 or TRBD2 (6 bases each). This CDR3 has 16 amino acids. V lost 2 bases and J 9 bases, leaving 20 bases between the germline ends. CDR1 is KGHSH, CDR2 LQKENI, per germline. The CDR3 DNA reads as TGTGCCAGCTCACCAGTGGGGGCTGGAGGGTTGAGTGAGCAGTTCTTC. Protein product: CASSPVGAGGLSEQFF.

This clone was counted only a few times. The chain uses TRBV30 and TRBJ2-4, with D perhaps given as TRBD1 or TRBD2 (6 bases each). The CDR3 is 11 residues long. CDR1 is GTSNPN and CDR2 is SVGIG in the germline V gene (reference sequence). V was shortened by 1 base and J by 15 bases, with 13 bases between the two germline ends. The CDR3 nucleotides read TGTGCCTGGAGTGGGGGGGCACTTCGGTACTTC. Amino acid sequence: CAWSGGALRYF. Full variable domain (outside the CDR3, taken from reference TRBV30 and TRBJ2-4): SQTIHQWPATLVQPVGSPLSLECTVEGTSNPNLYWYRQAAGRGLQLLFYSVGIGQISSEVPQNLSASRPQDRQFILSSKKLLLSDSGFYLCAWSGGALRYFGAGTRLSVL.

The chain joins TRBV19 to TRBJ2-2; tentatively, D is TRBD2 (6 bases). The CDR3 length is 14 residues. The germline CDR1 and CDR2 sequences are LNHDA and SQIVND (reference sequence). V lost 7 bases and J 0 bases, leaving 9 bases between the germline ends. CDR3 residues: CASKGGANTGELFF. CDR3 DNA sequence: TGTGCCAGTAAAGGCGGGGCGAACACCGGGGAGCTGTTTTTT. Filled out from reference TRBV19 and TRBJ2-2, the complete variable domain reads DGGITQSPKYLFRKEGQNVTLSCEQNLNHDAMYWYRQDPGQGLRLIYYSQIVNDFQKGDIAEGYSVSREKKESFPLTVTSAQKNPTAFYLCASKGGANTGELFFGEGSRLTVL.

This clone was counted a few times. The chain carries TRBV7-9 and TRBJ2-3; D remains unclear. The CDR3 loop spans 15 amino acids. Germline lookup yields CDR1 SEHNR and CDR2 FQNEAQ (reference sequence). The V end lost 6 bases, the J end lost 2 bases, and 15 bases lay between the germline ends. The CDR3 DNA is TGTGCCAGCAGAGCTGAATGGTCACCCACAGATACGCAGTATTTT. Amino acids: CASRAEWSPTDTQYF. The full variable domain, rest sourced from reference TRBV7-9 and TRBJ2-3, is DTGVSQNPRHKITKRGQNVTFRCDPISEHNRLYWYRQTLGQGPEFLTYFQNEAQLEKSRLLSDRFSAERPKGSFSTLEIQRTEQGDSAMYLCASRAEWSPTDTQYFGPGTRLTVL.

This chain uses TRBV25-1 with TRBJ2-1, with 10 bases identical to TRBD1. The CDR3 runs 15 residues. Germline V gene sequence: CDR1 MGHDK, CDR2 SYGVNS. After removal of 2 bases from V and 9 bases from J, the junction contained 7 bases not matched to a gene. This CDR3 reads CASSENGQGVSEQFF. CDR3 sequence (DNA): TGTGCCAGCAGTGAAAACGGACAGGGGGTCAGTGAGCAGTTCTTC.

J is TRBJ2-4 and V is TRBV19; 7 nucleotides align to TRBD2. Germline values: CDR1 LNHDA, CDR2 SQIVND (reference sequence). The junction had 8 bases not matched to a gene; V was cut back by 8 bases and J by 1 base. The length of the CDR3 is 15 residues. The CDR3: CASRSGGRAKNIQYF. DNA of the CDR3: TGTGCCAGTCGCTCCGGGGGGAGGGCCAAAAACATTCAGTACTTC.

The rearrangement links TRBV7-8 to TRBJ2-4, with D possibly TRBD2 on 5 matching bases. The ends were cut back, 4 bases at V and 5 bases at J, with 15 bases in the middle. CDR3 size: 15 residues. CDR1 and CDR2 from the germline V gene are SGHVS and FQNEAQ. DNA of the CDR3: TGTGCCAGCAGCTCGAGGGAACAGTACGAAAACATTCAGTACTTC. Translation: CASSSREQYENIQYF. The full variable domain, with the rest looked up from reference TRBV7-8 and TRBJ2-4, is GAGVSQSPRYKVAKRGQDVALRCDPISGHVSLFWYQQALGQGPEFLTYFQNEAQLDKSGLPSDRFFAERPEGSVSTLKIQRTQQEDSAVYLCASSSREQYENIQYFGAGTRLSVL.

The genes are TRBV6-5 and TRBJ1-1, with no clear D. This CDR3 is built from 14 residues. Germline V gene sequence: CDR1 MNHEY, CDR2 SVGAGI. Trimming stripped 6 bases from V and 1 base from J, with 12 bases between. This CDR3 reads CASRSWSANTEAFF. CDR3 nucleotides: TGTGCCAGCAGGAGTTGGTCCGCGAACACTGAAGCTTTCTTT.

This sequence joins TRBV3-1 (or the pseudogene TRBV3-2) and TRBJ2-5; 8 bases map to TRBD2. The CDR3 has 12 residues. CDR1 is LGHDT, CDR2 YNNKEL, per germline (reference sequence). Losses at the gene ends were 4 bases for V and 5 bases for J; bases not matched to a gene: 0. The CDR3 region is CASSPGGETQYF. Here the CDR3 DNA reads TGTGCCAGCAGCCCGGGGGGGGAGACCCAGTACTTC.

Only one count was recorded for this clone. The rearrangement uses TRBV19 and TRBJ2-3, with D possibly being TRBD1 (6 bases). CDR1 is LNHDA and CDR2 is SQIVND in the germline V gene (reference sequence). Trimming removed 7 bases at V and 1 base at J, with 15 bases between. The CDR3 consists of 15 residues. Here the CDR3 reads CASTAQGRRTDTQYF. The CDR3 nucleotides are TGTGCCAGTACCGCACAGGGTCGGCGCACAGATACGCAGTATTTT.

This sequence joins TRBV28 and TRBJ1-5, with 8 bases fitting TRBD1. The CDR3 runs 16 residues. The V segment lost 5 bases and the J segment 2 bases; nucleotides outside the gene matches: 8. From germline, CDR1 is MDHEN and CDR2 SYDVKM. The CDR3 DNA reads TGTGCCAGCAGTGACCTTGACAGGGGCGGCAATCAGCCCCAGCATTTT. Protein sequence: CASSDLDRGGNQPQHF.

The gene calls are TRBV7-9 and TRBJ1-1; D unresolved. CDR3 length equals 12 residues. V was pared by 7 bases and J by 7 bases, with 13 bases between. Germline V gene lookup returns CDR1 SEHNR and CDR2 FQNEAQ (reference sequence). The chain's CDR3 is CASTTRVDEAFF. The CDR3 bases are TGTGCCAGCACCACTCGTGTAGATGAAGCTTTCTTT.

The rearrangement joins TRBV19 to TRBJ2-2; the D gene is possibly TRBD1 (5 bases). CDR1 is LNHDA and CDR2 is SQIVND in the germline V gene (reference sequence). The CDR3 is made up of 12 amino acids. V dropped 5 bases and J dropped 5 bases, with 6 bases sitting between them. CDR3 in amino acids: CASSSGTGELFF. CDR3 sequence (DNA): TGTGCCAGTAGTTCAGGGACCGGGGAGCTGTTTTTT.

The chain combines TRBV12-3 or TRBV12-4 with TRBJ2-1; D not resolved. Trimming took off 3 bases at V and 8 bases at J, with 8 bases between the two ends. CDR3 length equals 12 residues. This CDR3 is CASSFEVDEQFF. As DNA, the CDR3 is TGTGCCAGCAGTTTCGAGGTCGATGAGCAGTTCTTC.

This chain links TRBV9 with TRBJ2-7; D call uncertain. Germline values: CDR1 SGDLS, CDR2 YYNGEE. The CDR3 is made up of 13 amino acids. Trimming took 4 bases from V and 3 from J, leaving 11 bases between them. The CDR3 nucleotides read TGTGCCAGCAGCCTCCCCTTGGGCTACGAGCAGTACTTC. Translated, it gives CASSLPLGYEQYF. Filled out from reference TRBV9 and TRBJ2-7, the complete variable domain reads DSGVTQTPKHLITATGQRVTLRCSPRSGDLSVYWYQQSLDQGLQFLIQYYNGEERAKGNILERFSAQQFPDLHSELNLSSLELGDSALYFCASSLPLGYEQYFGPGTRLTVT.

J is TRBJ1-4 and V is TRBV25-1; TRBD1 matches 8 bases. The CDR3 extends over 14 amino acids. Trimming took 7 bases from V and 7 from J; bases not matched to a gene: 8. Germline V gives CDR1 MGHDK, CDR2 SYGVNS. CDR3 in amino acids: CASNSARGLEKLFF. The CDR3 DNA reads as TGTGCCAGCAATTCTGCCAGGGGGCTTGAAAAACTGTTTTTT. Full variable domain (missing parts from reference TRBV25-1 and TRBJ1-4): EADIYQTPRYLVIGTGKKITLECSQTMGHDKMYWYQQDPGMELHLIHYSYGVNSTEKGDLSSESTVSRIRTEHFPLTLESARPSHTSQYLCASNSARGLEKLFFGSGTQLSVL.

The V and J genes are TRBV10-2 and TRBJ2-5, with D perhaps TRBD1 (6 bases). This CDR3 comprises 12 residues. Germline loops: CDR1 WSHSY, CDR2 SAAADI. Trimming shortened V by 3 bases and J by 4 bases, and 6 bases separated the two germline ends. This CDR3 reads CASSDRGETQYF. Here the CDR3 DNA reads TGCGCCAGCAGTGACAGGGGAGAGACCCAGTACTTC.

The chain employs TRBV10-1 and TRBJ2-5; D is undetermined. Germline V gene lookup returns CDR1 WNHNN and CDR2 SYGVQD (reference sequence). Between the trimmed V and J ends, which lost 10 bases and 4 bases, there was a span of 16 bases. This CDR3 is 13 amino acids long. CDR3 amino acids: CATPPQWLETQYF. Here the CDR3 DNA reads TGCGCCACTCCCCCCCAGTGGTTAGAGACCCAGTACTTC.

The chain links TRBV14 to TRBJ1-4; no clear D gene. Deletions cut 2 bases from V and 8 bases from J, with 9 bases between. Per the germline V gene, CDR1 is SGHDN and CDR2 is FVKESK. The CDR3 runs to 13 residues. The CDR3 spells CASSQNIAEKLFF. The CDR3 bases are TGTGCCAGCAGCCAAAATATTGCGGAAAAACTGTTTTTT.

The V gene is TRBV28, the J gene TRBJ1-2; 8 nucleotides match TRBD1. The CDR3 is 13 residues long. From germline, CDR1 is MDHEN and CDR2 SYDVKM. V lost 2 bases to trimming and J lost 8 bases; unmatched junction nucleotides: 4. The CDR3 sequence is CASSLQGAEGYTF. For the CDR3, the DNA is TGTGCCAGCAGTTTACAGGGGGCCGAAGGCTACACCTTC.